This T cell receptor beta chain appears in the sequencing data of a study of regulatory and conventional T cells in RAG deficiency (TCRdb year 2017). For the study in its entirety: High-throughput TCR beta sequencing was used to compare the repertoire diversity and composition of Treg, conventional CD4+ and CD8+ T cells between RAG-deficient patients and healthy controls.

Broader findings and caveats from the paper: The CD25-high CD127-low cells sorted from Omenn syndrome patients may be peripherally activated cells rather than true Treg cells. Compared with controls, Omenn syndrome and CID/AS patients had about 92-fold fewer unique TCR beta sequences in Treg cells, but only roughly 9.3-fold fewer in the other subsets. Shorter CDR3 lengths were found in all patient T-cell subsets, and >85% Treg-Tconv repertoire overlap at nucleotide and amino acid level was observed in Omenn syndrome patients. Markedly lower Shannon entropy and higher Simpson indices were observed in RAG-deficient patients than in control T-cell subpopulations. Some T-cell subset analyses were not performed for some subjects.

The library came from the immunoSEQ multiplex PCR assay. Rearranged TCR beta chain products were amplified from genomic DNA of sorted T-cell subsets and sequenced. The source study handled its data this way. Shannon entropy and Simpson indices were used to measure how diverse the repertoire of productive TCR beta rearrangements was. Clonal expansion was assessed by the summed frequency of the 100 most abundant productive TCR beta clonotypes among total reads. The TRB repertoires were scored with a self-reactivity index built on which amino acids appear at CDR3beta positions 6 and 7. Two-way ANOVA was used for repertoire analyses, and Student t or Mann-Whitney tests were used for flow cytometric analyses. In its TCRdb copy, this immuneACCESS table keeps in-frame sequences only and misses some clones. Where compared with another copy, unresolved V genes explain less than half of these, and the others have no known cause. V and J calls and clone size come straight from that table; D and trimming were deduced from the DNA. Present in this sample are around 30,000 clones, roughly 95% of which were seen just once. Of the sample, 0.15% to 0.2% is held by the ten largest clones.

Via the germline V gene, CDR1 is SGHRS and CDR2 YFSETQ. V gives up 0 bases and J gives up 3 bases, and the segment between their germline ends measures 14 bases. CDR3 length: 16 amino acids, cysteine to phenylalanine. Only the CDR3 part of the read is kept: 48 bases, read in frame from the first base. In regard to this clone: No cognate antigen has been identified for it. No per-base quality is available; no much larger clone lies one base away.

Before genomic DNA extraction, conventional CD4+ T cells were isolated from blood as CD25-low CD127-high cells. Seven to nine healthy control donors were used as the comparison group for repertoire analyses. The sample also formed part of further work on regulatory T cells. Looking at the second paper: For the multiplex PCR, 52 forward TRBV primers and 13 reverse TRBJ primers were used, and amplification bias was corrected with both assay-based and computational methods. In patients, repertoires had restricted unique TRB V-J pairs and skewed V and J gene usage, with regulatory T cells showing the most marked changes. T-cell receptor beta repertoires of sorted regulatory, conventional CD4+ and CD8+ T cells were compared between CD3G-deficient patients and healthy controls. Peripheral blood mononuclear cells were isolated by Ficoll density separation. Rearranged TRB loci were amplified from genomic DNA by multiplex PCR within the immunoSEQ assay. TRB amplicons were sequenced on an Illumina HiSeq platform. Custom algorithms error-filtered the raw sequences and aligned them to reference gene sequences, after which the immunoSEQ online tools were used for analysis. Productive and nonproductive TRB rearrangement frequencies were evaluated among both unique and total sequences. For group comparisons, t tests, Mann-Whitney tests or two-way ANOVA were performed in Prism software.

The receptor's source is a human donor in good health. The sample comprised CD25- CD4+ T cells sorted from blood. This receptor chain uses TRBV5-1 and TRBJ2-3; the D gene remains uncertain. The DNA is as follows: TGCGCCAGCAGCTTGGTATTTACAGCCCGAACAGATACGCAGTATTTT. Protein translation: CASSLVFTARTDTQYF.